This TCR beta chain came from a study of blood T cells in healthy people across ages. With a J-beta primer mix and a sample-barcoded 5' primer, a second PCR ran about 7 to 12 cycles. TCRdb called the 5' RACE reads again in MiXCR, with one record for every CDR3 protein. In the table there are 700,000 or so distinct CDR3 sequences, roughly two fifths of which are singletons. The CDR3 loop spans 12 amino acids. CDR1 is SQVTM, CDR2 ANQGSEA, per germline. The V end was cut by 4 bases, the J end by 7 bases, with 11 bases between. Material for sequencing was blood. The genes are TRBV29-1 and TRBJ1-5, with no clear D. The TCR comes from a man older than 75 in good health. The CDR3 DNA reads as TGCAGCGTTGGGAACTCGGGGCAGCCCCAGCATTTT. This translates into CSVGNSGQPQHF.